This T cell receptor (beta chain) stems from a study of Graves' ophthalmopathy and Graves' hyperthyroidism. In the study overall: Peripheral blood sampling preceded any treatment and occurred at initial diagnosis. The study, taken as a whole, reports: Using a 13-signature model, the authors split ophthalmopathy from stable hyperthyroidism, with roughly 90% sensitivity and around 76% specificity. Blood also held most thyroid clonotypes expanded above 0.001 frequency. With a specificity of under 85% and a sensitivity of 70.59%, the model predicted ophthalmopathy progression.

This clonotype was recorded at least ten times. Antigen unknown. CDR3 size: 16 residues. Losses at the gene ends were 1 base for V and 6 bases for J; bases not matched to a gene: 7. Looked up from germline, CDR1 is SGHKS and CDR2 is YYEKEE (reference sequence). Beta-chain TCR CDR3 regions were amplified from RNA transcripts. The workflow started with a first-round RT-PCR run with HTBI primers and then moved on to a second-round multiplex PCR. TCRdb re-derived calls from the multiplex PCR reads in MiXCR, one entry per CDR3 protein. The sample yields fewer than 350,000 distinct CDR3 sequences, 17% seen once.

Source material: peripheral blood. The chain joins TRBV5-5 to TRBJ2-4, with 10 nucleotides matching TRBD2. This clonotype was sampled from an adult man with Graves' ophthalmopathy. DNA of the CDR3: TGTGCCAGCAGCTTGATGCTAGCGGGGGTTAGAAACATTCAGTACTTC. Its protein is CASSLMLAGVRNIQYF.